The 5 T cell receptor beta chains presented below share a single source sample, sequenced in a study of T cells in Graves' hyperthyroidism and ophthalmopathy. The source material, RNA transcripts, was used to amplify TCR beta CDR3 regions. The primer set for the first-round RT-PCR of the TCR CDR3 was HTBI. One entry per CDR3 protein, called by TCRdb with MiXCR from the multiplex PCR reads. The sample lists hundreds of thousands of distinct CDR3 sequences, approximately 15% occurring once. The sequencing input was blood. The receptors come from a woman aged 55 to 70 with Graves' ophthalmopathy.

This clonotype appeared many times. The V gene is TRBV10-3, the J gene TRBJ2-5; 8 nucleotides match TRBD2. This CDR3 has 15 amino acids. With V trimmed by 7 bases and J by 4 bases, 11 bases remained unmatched. CDR1 ENHRY and CDR2 SYGVKD come from the germline V gene. CDR3 region: CAIKSSGGGGETQYF. In DNA, the CDR3 is TGTGCCATCAAGTCGAGCGGGGGAGGAGGAGAGACCCAGTACTTC.

Note on this clonotype: Given a much more abundant clone one base away, this may be a read error. The J gene is TRBJ1-4, the V gene TRBV28; D perhaps matches TRBD1 (5 bases). The germline V gene has CDR1 MDHEN and CDR2 SYDVKM. Deletions cut 8 bases from V and 3 bases from J, with 13 bases between. This CDR3 has 14 residues. Here the CDR3 DNA reads TGTGCCAGCGGTCAGGGTCGGGCTAATGAAAAACTGTTTTTT. Protein product: CASGQGRANEKLFF.

This clonotype occurred many times. The V call is TRBV6-2 or TRBV6-3, the J call TRBJ1-5; TRBD1 aligns across 10 bases. The germline V gene has CDR1 MNHEY and CDR2 SVGEGT. Unmatched junction bases numbered 12, after V lost 10 bases and J lost 0 bases. This CDR3 contains 17 residues. The CDR3 reads CAINTGTGAYSNQPQHF. CDR3 in DNA: TGTGCCATCAACACCGGGACAGGGGCTTATAGCAATCAGCCCCAGCATTTT.

In this sample, this clonotype turned up a few times. Written as DNA, the CDR3 is TGCAGCGCGCGACAGAGAAACACTGAAGCTTTCTTT. Translating it yields CSARQRNTEAFF. The chain combines TRBV29-1 with TRBJ1-1; D might be TRBD1 (5 bases). The germline CDR1 and CDR2 sequences are SQVTM and ANQGSEA. V lost 7 bases and J 2 bases, leaving 11 bases between the germline ends. The CDR3 is 12 residues long.

This clonotype was seen many times. This chain links TRBV18 with TRBJ1-2; D is unclear. Germline-derived CDR1 and CDR2 are KGHSH and LQKENI. Trimming took off 2 bases at V and 8 bases at J, with 24 bases between the two ends. The CDR3 has 17 residues. This chain's CDR3 is CASSPNPSQLELSGYTF. The DNA for the CDR3 is TGTGCCAGCTCACCAAACCCTTCACAGCTTGAGCTGAGCGGCTACACCTTC.